Detailed here is one T cell receptor (beta chain). The data stem from a study of blood T cell repertoires in COVID-19. Study-level information: Italy, Spain and the United States were the sources of the convalescent and acute COVID-19 samples.

CDR1 is LNHDA, CDR2 SQIVND, per germline (reference sequence). CDR3 size: 16 residues. Between the trimmed V and J ends, which lost 4 bases and 0 bases, there was a span of 10 bases. Repertoires were generated with immunoSEQ multiplex PCR, while TCRdb's copy carries only in-frame clones and drops some. The table records roughly 100,000 clones, roughly nine tenths of them present only once. Sequenced: peripheral blood. This sequence joins TRBV19 and TRBJ1-6; D is unclear. This receptor was identified in an elderly woman in a cohort sampled during active COVID-19. CDR3 sequence (DNA): TGTGCCAGTAGTACGTTGGGGAGCTCCTATAATTCACCCCTCCACTTT. The encoded protein is CASSTLGSSYNSPLHF. The full variable domain, completed using reference TRBV19 and TRBJ1-6, is DGGITQSPKYLFRKEGQNVTLSCEQNLNHDAMYWYRQDPGQGLRLIYYSQIVNDFQKGDIAEGYSVSREKKESFPLTVTSAQKNPTAFYLCASSTLGSSYNSPLHFGNGTRLTVT.